This T cell receptor (beta chain) was profiled in a study of control samples from healthy donors and cancer patients. V was cut by 11 bases and J by 1 base, with 14 bases left in between. CDR1 and CDR2 from the germline V gene are SNHLY and FYNNEI. The CDR3 contains 14 residues. Measured with immunoSEQ multiplex PCR; TCRdb has only the in-frame clones, and not every one. The data hold about 140,000 clones, with roughly 92% observed a single time. The chain employs TRBV2 and TRBJ1-4; the D gene is possibly TRBD1 (5 bases). The TCR sequence derives from a man aged 25-45 years in good health. Sequenced input: blood. The CDR3 loop reads CAGRRGVTNEKLFF. The CDR3, as DNA: TGTGCCGGACGAAGGGGCGTAACTAATGAAAAACTGTTTTTT.